The rows below give T cell receptor beta chains drawn from one sample of a study of T cells in localized non-small cell lung cancer. TCRdb keeps only in-frame clones here, not all; method: immunoSEQ multiplex PCR. The repertoire holds tens of thousands of clones, more than 75% seen once, with 20% to 25% in the top ten. The specimen comprised peripheral blood, sampled before any cancer treatment. The receptors come from a woman aged 40 to 75 with stage I squamous cell lung carcinoma. CDR3s include the opening cysteine and the closing phenylalanine or tryptophan. The order of the fields is CDR3 protein, CDR3 DNA, J gene, clone size, D gene, V gene. D genes are given only for firm matches. Not all rows give a size; the values are once, few, many and, for expanded clones, a class.

CDR3aa: CASSLDPGRGNTIYF; CDR3nt: TGTGCCAGCAGCTTGGACCCGGGTAGGGGAAACACCATATATTTT; j_gene: TRBJ1-3; abundance: .; d_gene: .; v_gene: TRBV5-4
CDR3aa: CASSQFGDFEGSTEAFF; CDR3nt: TGTGCCAGCAGCCAATTTGGCGACTTCGAGGGTAGCACTGAAGCTTTCTTT; j_gene: TRBJ1-1; abundance: .; d_gene: .; v_gene: TRBV7-6
CDR3aa: CASSQASGANVLTF; CDR3nt: TGTGCCAGCTCACAAGCCTCTGGGGCCAACGTCCTGACTTTC; j_gene: TRBJ2-6; abundance: once; d_gene: .; v_gene: TRBV18
CDR3aa: CASSETGPNEKLFF; CDR3nt: TGTGCCAGCAGCGAGACAGGACCTAATGAAAAACTGTTTTTT; j_gene: TRBJ1-4; abundance: .; d_gene: .; v_gene: TRBV6-5
CDR3aa: CAISPQGGNYGYTF; CDR3nt: TGTGCCATCAGTCCCCAGGGAGGAAACTATGGCTACACCTTC; j_gene: TRBJ1-2; abundance: .; d_gene: .; v_gene: TRBV10-3
CDR3aa: CASTLGQSSTDTQYF; CDR3nt: TGCGCCAGCACGTTGGGGCAGTCTAGCACAGATACGCAGTATTTT; j_gene: TRBJ2-3; abundance: once; d_gene: .; v_gene: TRBV5-1
CDR3aa: CASSPLSSRQYF; CDR3nt: TGTGCCAGCAGTCCCTTATCATCACGGCAGTACTTC; j_gene: TRBJ2-7; abundance: .; d_gene: .; v_gene: TRBV14
CDR3aa: CAWSRGASMLAQHF; CDR3nt: TGTGCCTGGAGTAGGGGGGCGAGTATGTTGGCCCAGCATTTT; j_gene: TRBJ1-5; abundance: .; d_gene: .; v_gene: TRBV30
CDR3aa: CASSILQNTEAFF; CDR3nt: TGTGCCAGTAGTATCCTACAGAACACTGAAGCTTTCTTT; j_gene: TRBJ1-1; abundance: .; d_gene: .; v_gene: TRBV19
CDR3aa: CSVVGQGGTEAFF; CDR3nt: TGCAGCGTTGTCGGACAGGGAGGAACTGAAGCTTTCTTT; j_gene: TRBJ1-1; abundance: .; d_gene: TRBD1; v_gene: TRBV29-1
CDR3aa: CASGLGRGVTDTQYF; CDR3nt: TGTGCTAGTGGTTTGGGGCGGGGGGTCACAGATACGCAGTATTTT; j_gene: TRBJ2-3; abundance: .; d_gene: TRBD2; v_gene: TRBV12-5
CDR3aa: CASSPTQGNAGELFF; CDR3nt: TGTGCCAGCTCACCGACACAGGGAAACGCCGGGGAGCTGTTTTTT; j_gene: TRBJ2-2; abundance: .; d_gene: .; v_gene: TRBV18
CDR3aa: CASSLWVAGMNTEAFF; CDR3nt: TGTGCCAGCAGCTTGTGGGTAGCAGGAATGAACACTGAAGCTTTCTTT; j_gene: TRBJ1-1; abundance: .; d_gene: .; v_gene: TRBV5-4
CDR3aa: CASSQPSPAGGQIDTQYF; CDR3nt: TGTGCCAGCAGCCAACCCTCACCAGCGGGGGGGCAAATAGATACGCAGTATTTT; j_gene: TRBJ2-3; abundance: once; d_gene: TRBD2; v_gene: TRBV14
CDR3aa: CASSFRGISNQPQHF; CDR3nt: TGTGCCAGCAGCTTTCGGGGGATCAGCAATCAGCCCCAGCATTTT; j_gene: TRBJ1-5; abundance: .; d_gene: .; v_gene: TRBV5-6
CDR3aa: CASSLSSGVYGYTF; CDR3nt: TGTGCCAGCAGTTTATCGTCGGGGGTCTATGGCTACACCTTC; j_gene: TRBJ1-2; abundance: .; d_gene: .; v_gene: TRBV27
CDR3aa: CAWTTGTSGGIGETQYF; CDR3nt: TGTGCCTGGACCACCGGGACTAGCGGGGGGATTGGGGAGACCCAGTACTTC; j_gene: TRBJ2-5; abundance: .; d_gene: TRBD2; v_gene: TRBV30
CDR3aa: CASSLGPGGNQPQHF; CDR3nt: TGCGCCAGCAGCCTCGGCCCCGGGGGCAATCAGCCCCAGCATTTT; j_gene: TRBJ1-5; abundance: .; d_gene: .; v_gene: TRBV5-1
CDR3aa: CATSRGGGTGAYEQYF; CDR3nt: TGTGCCACCTCCAGAGGGGGTGGGACAGGGGCCTACGAGCAGTACTTC; j_gene: TRBJ2-7; abundance: .; d_gene: TRBD1; v_gene: TRBV15
CDR3aa: CASSGEPYSNQPQHF; CDR3nt: TGTGCCAGCAGTGGGGAACCTTATAGCAATCAGCCCCAGCATTTT; j_gene: TRBJ1-5; abundance: .; d_gene: .; v_gene: TRBV2
CDR3aa: CASGWTGGKNEQYF; CDR3nt: TGTGCCAGCGGATGGACAGGGGGGAAAAACGAGCAGTACTTC; j_gene: TRBJ2-7; abundance: .; d_gene: TRBD1; v_gene: TRBV5-6
CDR3aa: CASSLAGNYGYTF; CDR3nt: TGCGCCAGCAGCTTGGCGGGAAACTATGGCTACACCTTC; j_gene: TRBJ1-2; abundance: .; d_gene: .; v_gene: TRBV5-1
CDR3aa: CASSLSIYEQYF; CDR3nt: TGTGCCAGCAGCTTATCAATTTACGAGCAGTACTTC; j_gene: TRBJ2-7; abundance: .; d_gene: .; v_gene: TRBV6-5
CDR3aa: CASSLGGTGAYEQYF; CDR3nt: TGTGCCAGCAGCTTAGGCGGGACAGGAGCCTACGAGCAGTACTTC; j_gene: TRBJ2-7; abundance: once; d_gene: TRBD1; v_gene: TRBV7-8
CDR3aa: CAWSRDNYGYTF; CDR3nt: TGTGCCTGGTCTAGGGACAACTATGGCTACACCTTC; j_gene: TRBJ1-2; abundance: .; d_gene: .; v_gene: TRBV30
CDR3aa: CASSSAGTEDNEQFF; CDR3nt: TGCGCCAGCAGCTCGGCCGGGACAGAAGACAATGAGCAGTTCTTC; j_gene: TRBJ2-1; abundance: .; d_gene: TRBD1; v_gene: TRBV5-1
CDR3aa: CASSLSRGGGDTQYF; CDR3nt: TGTGCCAGCAGTCTTTCGCGGGGGGGCGGAGATACGCAGTATTTT; j_gene: TRBJ2-3; abundance: .; d_gene: TRBD2; v_gene: TRBV6-1
CDR3aa: CASSLEQGETQYF; CDR3nt: TGTGCCAGCAGCTTAGAACAGGGTGAGACCCAGTACTTC; j_gene: TRBJ2-5; abundance: .; d_gene: .; v_gene: TRBV5-4
CDR3aa: CASSPQRGEGYTF; CDR3nt: TGTGCCAGCAGCCCACAGAGGGGAGAGGGCTACACCTTC; j_gene: TRBJ1-2; abundance: once; d_gene: .; v_gene: TRBV7-8
CDR3aa: CASSWTNGGLNEQFF; CDR3nt: TGCGCCAGCAGCTGGACCAATGGAGGTCTCAATGAGCAGTTCTTC; j_gene: TRBJ2-1; abundance: .; d_gene: .; v_gene: TRBV5-1
CDR3aa: CSARNTEAFF; CDR3nt: TGCAGCGCGAGGAACACTGAAGCTTTCTTT; j_gene: TRBJ1-1; abundance: .; d_gene: .; v_gene: TRBV29-1
CDR3aa: CSAIEGYGYTF; CDR3nt: TGCAGCGCCATAGAGGGCTATGGCTACACCTTC; j_gene: TRBJ1-2; abundance: .; d_gene: .; v_gene: TRBV29-1
CDR3aa: CAWSRTGPEAFF; CDR3nt: TGTGCCTGGAGTCGAACAGGGCCTGAAGCTTTCTTT; j_gene: TRBJ1-1; abundance: .; d_gene: .; v_gene: TRBV30
CDR3aa: CASSLGLAGRTDTQYF; CDR3nt: TGCGCCAGCAGCCTCGGACTAGCGGGGAGGACAGATACGCAGTATTTT; j_gene: TRBJ2-3; abundance: .; d_gene: TRBD2; v_gene: TRBV5-1
CDR3aa: CASSASATGRTEAFF; CDR3nt: TGTGCCAGCAGCGCTTCAGCGACAGGGCGAACTGAAGCTTTCTTT; j_gene: TRBJ1-1; abundance: .; d_gene: TRBD1; v_gene: TRBV9
CDR3aa: CASSNLGTGLNQPQHF; CDR3nt: TGTGCCAGCTCGAACCTCGGGACAGGTCTCAATCAGCCCCAGCATTTT; j_gene: TRBJ1-5; abundance: .; d_gene: TRBD1; v_gene: TRBV2
CDR3aa: CASSDRGAYNEQFF; CDR3nt: TGCGCCAGCAGTGACAGAGGCGCCTACAATGAGCAGTTCTTC; j_gene: TRBJ2-1; abundance: .; d_gene: .; v_gene: TRBV10-2
CDR3aa: CASSLVVQYNSPLHF; CDR3nt: TGTGCCAGCAGCTTAGTTGTACAGTATAATTCACCCCTCCACTTT; j_gene: TRBJ1-6; abundance: .; d_gene: .; v_gene: TRBV7-2
CDR3aa: CASSRGASGYGYTF; CDR3nt: TGTGCCAGCTCACGGGGGGCTAGCGGCTATGGCTACACCTTC; j_gene: TRBJ1-2; abundance: few; d_gene: .; v_gene: TRBV18
CDR3aa: CASSETGVHTGELFF; CDR3nt: TGTGCCAGCAGTGAAACGGGTGTGCACACCGGGGAGCTGTTTTTT; j_gene: TRBJ2-2; abundance: .; d_gene: .; v_gene: TRBV2
CDR3aa: CASSPRLAGEPDTQYF; CDR3nt: TGTGCCAGCAGCCCTCGACTAGCGGGGGAGCCAGATACGCAGTATTTT; j_gene: TRBJ2-3; abundance: .; d_gene: TRBD2; v_gene: TRBV7-2
CDR3aa: CAWKTGGSRYTF; CDR3nt: TGTGCCTGGAAGACAGGGGGCAGTCGCTACACCTTC; j_gene: TRBJ1-2; abundance: .; d_gene: TRBD1; v_gene: TRBV30
CDR3aa: CASREQLNQPQHF; CDR3nt: TGTGCCAGCAGGGAACAGCTCAATCAGCCCCAGCATTTT; j_gene: TRBJ1-5; abundance: once; d_gene: .; v_gene: TRBV6-1
CDR3aa: CASSPRGTGPNQPQHF; CDR3nt: TGTGCCAGTAGCCCCAGGGGTACGGGACCTAATCAGCCCCAGCATTTT; j_gene: TRBJ1-5; abundance: once; d_gene: .; v_gene: TRBV19
CDR3aa: CASSLGRALGDTEAFF; CDR3nt: TGCGCCAGCAGCTTGGGCAGGGCCCTCGGCGATACTGAAGCTTTCTTT; j_gene: TRBJ1-1; abundance: .; d_gene: .; v_gene: TRBV5-1
CDR3aa: CASSWTAGGGGYTF; CDR3nt: TGTGCCAGCAGTTGGACCGCCGGAGGAGGGGGCTACACCTTC; j_gene: TRBJ1-2; abundance: .; d_gene: .; v_gene: TRBV6-5
CDR3aa: CASRSRSGGLTDTQYF; CDR3nt: TGTGCCAGCAGGTCTCGGAGCGGGGGTCTAACCGATACGCAGTATTTT; j_gene: TRBJ2-3; abundance: .; d_gene: TRBD2; v_gene: TRBV2
CDR3aa: CAWSQVSGPYGYTF; CDR3nt: TGTGCCTGGAGTCAAGTTAGCGGGCCGTATGGCTACACCTTC; j_gene: TRBJ1-2; abundance: .; d_gene: .; v_gene: TRBV30
CDR3aa: CAWRQGGEAFF; CDR3nt: TGTGCCTGGAGGCAGGGGGGCGAAGCTTTCTTT; j_gene: TRBJ1-1; abundance: once; d_gene: TRBD1; v_gene: TRBV30
CDR3aa: CASNQGLGNEQFF; CDR3nt: TGTGCCAGCAATCAGGGTCTAGGGAATGAGCAGTTCTTC; j_gene: TRBJ2-1; abundance: .; d_gene: .; v_gene: TRBV6-1